Listed below are T cell receptor beta chains from one sample, sequenced in a study of shared clonotypes between healthy human individuals. The repertoire was sequenced with immunoSEQ multiplex PCR; TCRdb's copy has only in-frame clones and lacks some. The sample records roughly 2.2 million clones, approximately 95% being singletons. The sample was naive CD4+ T cells from PBMCs. The receptors here all came from a man aged 18 to 30 in good health. Some clones in this sample may be carry-over from other donors' samples. CDR3s include the opening cysteine and the closing phenylalanine or tryptophan. The order of the fields is J gene, clone size, V gene, D gene, CDR3 DNA, CDR3 protein. A D gene is named only where the DNA matches it firmly. Clone size, where shown, is once, few, many, or a class for clones that have expanded.

TRBJ2-3 - TRBV9 - TGTGCCAGCAGCCCCCGCACAGATACGCAGTATTTT CASSPRTDTQYF
TRBJ1-5 - TRBV30 - TGTGCCTGGACCCCGGGGAATGGCCAGCCCCAGCATTTT CAWTPGNGQPQHF
TRBJ2-5 - TRBV5-1 TRBD1 TGCGCCAGCAGCTCCGGACAGGGCGCTGGGGAGACCCAGTACTTC CASSSGQGAGETQYF
TRBJ2-3 - TRBV11-3 - TGTGCCAGCAGCCCCGGGACTAGCACAGATACGCAGTATTTT CASSPGTSTDTQYF
TRBJ2-1 - TRBV4-3 TRBD2 TGCGCCAGCAGCCAAGGGACTAGGCGACTAGCCCCCGAGCAGTTCTTC CASSQGTRRLAPEQFF
TRBJ1-2 - TRBV7-9 - TGTGCCATCTTAGGGGCAGGCCGAGCTAACTATGGCTACACCTTC CAILGAGRANYGYTF
TRBJ2-7 - TRBV30 TRBD2 TGTGCCTGGAGTGTTTACGGGGGAGGGCAGCAGTACTTC CAWSVYGGGQQYF
TRBJ1-3 - TRBV13 - TGTGCCAGCAGCCTATTCAGGGGATCTGGAAACACCATATATTTT CASSLFRGSGNTIYF
TRBJ2-3 - TRBV5-4 - TGTGCCAGCAGCCCAGACCACAGGTCAGATACGCAGTATTTT CASSPDHRSDTQYF
TRBJ1-1 - TRBV20-1 - TGCAGTGAGGGACCGAACACTGAAGCTTTCTTT CSEGPNTEAFF
TRBJ1-1 - TRBV30 - TGTGCCTGGAGCGCCCAAGGGTTGAATGCTTTCTTT CAWSAQGLNAFF
TRBJ2-4 - TRBV6-1 - TGTGCCAGCAGTGAAGGGGGCCTGGGGTACATTCAGTACTTC CASSEGGLGYIQYF
TRBJ1-2 - TRBV7-2 TRBD1 TGTGCCAGCAGCTCCACAGGGGGCAGGGCTGGCTACACCTTC CASSSTGGRAGYTF
TRBJ1-5 - TRBV25-1 - TGTGCCAGCAGTGAATCTTCCCCTGGACAGCGCAATCAGCCCCAGCATTTT CASSESSPGQRNQPQHF
TRBJ1-1 - TRBV10-3 TRBD1 TGTGCCATCAGTGAGCCCTACAGGGGGGCTGAAGCTTTCTTT CAISEPYRGAEAFF
TRBJ2-5 - TRBV5-4 TRBD1 TGTGCCAGCAGCCAGCGACAGGGAAGCGAGACCCAGTACTTC CASSQRQGSETQYF
TRBJ2-2 - TRBV4-3 - TGCGCCAGCAGCCACCTCCGCACCGGGGAGCTGTTTTTT CASSHLRTGELFF
TRBJ2-5 - TRBV5-6 - TGTGCCAGCAGCTTGTATCGGGAGACCCAGTACTTC CASSLYRETQYF
TRBJ2-1 - TRBV7-3 - TGTGCCAGCAGCACCGGGGTCGACAATGAGCAGTTCTTC CASSTGVDNEQFF
TRBJ2-5 - TRBV9 - TGTGCCAGCAGCACTCGACCAAGGGACGAGGCGGAGACCCAGTACTTC CASSTRPRDEAETQYF
TRBJ2-7 - TRBV5-1 TRBD1 TGCGCCAGCAGCTTGGCCAGGGACAGGGTTAGGTTGATCTACGAGCAGTACTTC CASSLARDRVRLIYEQYF
TRBJ1-1 once TRBV29-1 TRBD1 TGCAGCGTTGGTGTCCGGTACCGGGACAGGGAGGTATTGGGTTTCTTT CSVGVRYRDREVLGFF
TRBJ2-7 - TRBV2 TRBD1 TGTGCCACCCAACGTGATGTACAGGGGATAATCCAGCAGTACTTC CATQRDVQGIIQQYF
TRBJ2-5 - TRBV5-1 TRBD2 TGCGCCAGCACCCTTACGGGAGGGCAAGAGACCCAGTACTTC CASTLTGGQETQYF
TRBJ1-5 - TRBV27 - TGTGCCAGCAGTTTATTGCCCAATCAGCCCCAGCATTTT CASSLLPNQPQHF
TRBJ2-1 - TRBV7-9 TRBD2 TGTGCCAGCAGCCCCCGGCTAGCGGGCTTCAATGAGCAGTTCTTC CASSPRLAGFNEQFF
TRBJ2-2 - TRBV5-1 TRBD2 TGCGCCAGCAGAAATCTCGGGCTAGCGGGAACCGGGGAGCTGTTTTTT CASRNLGLAGTGELFF
TRBJ2-4 - TRBV7-2 - TGTGCCAGCAGCGTATTAGCCAAAAACATTCAGTACTTC CASSVLAKNIQYF
TRBJ2-2 - TRBV11-2 TRBD2 TGTGCCAGCAGCTTAGCACTAGCGGGAGCGAGCGGGGAGCTGTTTTTT CASSLALAGASGELFF
TRBJ2-7 once TRBV7-3 - TGTGCCAGCAGCTTGACGGCGGGGGCTCAGTACGAGCAGTACTTC CASSLTAGAQYEQYF
TRBJ1-1 once TRBV11-2 - TGTGCCAGCAGCTTACATTCTGAAGCTTTCTTT CASSLHSEAFF
TRBJ1-2 - TRBV9 - TGTGCCAGCAGCGTAGTTGGCGGTAATTATGGCTACACCTTC CASSVVGGNYGYTF
TRBJ2-5 - TRBV5-1 TRBD2 TGCGCCAGCAGCTTAAAACTAGCGGCACGAACCGAAGAGACCCAGTACTTC CASSLKLAARTEETQYF
TRBJ2-5 - TRBV5-8 TRBD1 TGTGCCAGCAGCCCGAAACTTGGGACAGGGAAAGAGACCCAGTACTTC CASSPKLGTGKETQYF
TRBJ1-2 - TRBV7-3 TRBD1 TGTGCCAGCAGCTTAAGTGGGCAGGGGGCTGTCACCTTC CASSLSGQGAVTF
TRBJ1-1 once TRBV11-1 - TGTGCCAGCAGTCCGAGCCCCCCTTCATGGGGGATGAACACTGAAGCTTTCTTT CASSPSPPSWGMNTEAFF
TRBJ2-3 - TRBV5-1 - TGCGCCAGCAGCTTGGGTTCCGGACTGATCACAGATACGCAGTATTTT CASSLGSGLITDTQYF
TRBJ1-2 - TRBV5-1 - TGCGCCAGCAGCCCAGGAACGGGCTATGGCTACACCTTC CASSPGTGYGYTF
TRBJ2-2 - TRBV5-1 - TGCGCCAGCAGCTTACTAAGAGGGCGGACCGGGGAGCTGTTTTTT CASSLLRGRTGELFF
TRBJ2-3 - TRBV6-5 TRBD2 TGTGCCAGCAGTTTGACTAGCGGGAGCACAGATACGCAGTATTTT CASSLTSGSTDTQYF
TRBJ2-2 - TRBV6-1 - TGTGCCAGCAGTGAACAGGGGCCCCTGAACACCGGGGAGCTGTTTTTT CASSEQGPLNTGELFF
TRBJ1-6 - TRBV28 - TGTGCCATCCTTGGGGGGTCGAATTCACCCCTCCACTTT CAILGGSNSPLHF
TRBJ2-1 - TRBV19 TRBD2 TGTGCCAGTCGGACTAGCGGGATTTATTATGAGCAGTTCTTC CASRTSGIYYEQFF
TRBJ2-5 - TRBV9 TRBD2 TGTGCCAGCAGTCGGACGGGCGCGGGAGGAGAGACCCAGTACTTC CASSRTGAGGETQYF
TRBJ2-1 - TRBV20-1 - TGCAGTGCTAGAGATAGTGGACACCGGTTCTTC CSARDSGHRFF
TRBJ2-3 - TRBV11-2 - TGTGCCAGCAGCTTAGAAGCCGCACCTCGGGCAGATACGCAGTATTTT CASSLEAAPRADTQYF
TRBJ2-1 - TRBV30 - TGTGCCTGGACCCCGGAAGTTGGCGAGCAGTTCTTC CAWTPEVGEQFF
TRBJ2-2 - TRBV18 - TGTGCCAGCTCACCAGACGGCGGGGAGCTGTTTTTT CASSPDGGELFF
TRBJ2-3 once TRBV4-2 TRBD2 TGTGCCAGCAGCCGACTAGCGGGTTACACAGATACGCAGTATTTT CASSRLAGYTDTQYF
TRBJ2-7 - TRBV23-1 - TGCGCCAGCACCCGATTGAGGGCTGTAGAGCAGTACTTC CASTRLRAVEQYF